A selection of T cell receptor beta chains follows, all from one sample in a study of cytomegalovirus exposure and HLA in healthy donors. Some clones are missing from TCRdb's copy, which holds only in-frame ones; the method was immunoSEQ multiplex PCR. The sample has 150,000 to 200,000 clones, 79% seen once. The sample was PBMCs. Every receptor here comes from a girl aged 5-17 years in good health and CMV-seropositive. Both conserved end residues are trimmed from each CDR3.

V gene	J gene	CDR3 protein
TRBV2	TRBJ2-7	ASITLERDRGTYEQY
TRBV6-5	TRBJ2-7	ASSHGNEQY
TRBV6-5	TRBJ1-6	ASSYSDRPGSPLH
TRBV6-5	TRBJ2-7	ASSLLGTGGSYEQY
TRBV13	TRBJ2-2	ASSLGGGDTGELF
TRBV11-2	TRBJ2-7	ASSLDPGSVSYEQY
TRBV19	TRBJ2-1	ASSISGGHNNEQF
TRBV19	TRBJ1-6	ASSIGQGTNSPLH
TRBV27	TRBJ1-2	ASSPAGQGNYGYT
TRBV9	TRBJ2-3	ASSGSRGTDTQY
TRBV2	TRBJ2-7	AGSEVRLAQGVKY
TRBV20-1	TRBJ1-2	SVNSRRGYT
TRBV20-1	TRBJ2-1	SALDRDEQF
TRBV10-2	TRBJ2-7	ASSDRTGAYEQY
TRBV11-3	TRBJ2-1	ASSLGTSGVGEQF
TRBV4-3	TRBJ2-6	ASSQEGTGGANVLT
TRBV14	TRBJ2-3	ASSQFGGGAADTQY
TRBV19	TRBJ2-7	ASRLTGGAYEQY
TRBV10-2	TRBJ1-2	ASSDTGYGGYT
TRBV5-1	TRBJ1-1	ASSPAGGYTEAF
TRBV7-2	TRBJ1-5	ASSSMGQGISQPQH
TRBV4-1	TRBJ2-1	ASSQEGGTGANEQF
TRBV18	TRBJ1-4	ASSSTATNEKLF
TRBV25-1	TRBJ2-5	ASSSGGWAQY
TRBV4-2	TRBJ1-5	ASSQDGGGYQPQH
TRBV7-9	TRBJ1-6	ASSPSWGADSPLH
TRBV11-3	-	ASSPRTGYEQY
TRBV7-2	TRBJ2-3	ASRLARGLGTDTQY